The T cell receptor (beta chain) under discussion was sequenced for a study of naive and memory T cell subsets. Study results and limitations: TCR transcript changes with activation or differentiation may affect this RNA method. More TCRs at tuberculin sites were read as hypersensitivity T cell infiltration.

Treatment indicated: skin biopsy from PPD injection site in Mantoux-positive individual. A UMI-containing oligonucleotide was joined by 3' ligation to the TCR cDNA template. Input was about 1 to 1000 ng of DNase-treated total RNA without cell sorting. Ligated cDNA underwent four rounds of PCR with nested alpha and beta constant region primers and SP2. A single record per CDR3 protein comes from TCRdb applying MiXCR to the UMI-ligation and nested PCR reads. The sample has around 31,000 distinct CDR3 sequences; 6.7% are singletons. The V gene's germline CDR1 is SEHNR and CDR2 FQNEAQ (reference sequence). The germline V and J ends were trimmed by 5 bases and 0 bases, with 20 bases remaining between them. The CDR3 spans 18 residues. The table lists this clonotype with many counts. The antigen is not known.

The chain is built from TRBV7-9 and TRBJ2-4; unclear D gene. Here the sequenced sample was skin, taken from a tuberculin skin test site. The sequence derives from an adult in good health. The CDR3 reads CASSRSITELSAKNIQYF. CDR3 DNA: TGTGCCAGCAGCCGATCAATTACAGAGCTATCAGCCAAAAACATTCAGTACTTC.